This T cell receptor beta chain was found in a study of T-cell memory formation after mild COVID-19. Study as a whole: TCR clusters showed largely donor specificity.

Study results and caveats: Second-wave clones reaching peak frequency on day 37 lacked confirmed SARS-CoV-2 specificity.

Each CDR3 protein gets one entry after TCRdb re-called the 5' RACE reads with MiXCR. The sample lists hundreds of thousands of distinct CDR3 sequences, about 20% occurring once. The CDR3 runs 15 residues. Deletions cut 0 bases from V and 5 bases from J, with 10 bases between. CDR1 and CDR2 from the germline V gene are SGHTA and FQGNSA. To note about this clonotype: As yet, its antigen is unknown.

The chain carries TRBV7-2 and TRBJ2-2, with D tentatively TRBD1 or TRBD2 (5 bases each). What was sequenced was PBMCs or a T cell subset sorted from them (not recorded which). The sequence was collected from an adult woman who had mild COVID-19 (a few samples of this study predate the infection). Cell type and time point are not known. CDR3 DNA: TGTGCCAGCAGCTTAGCGCCAGGGAGTACCGGGGAGCTGTTTTTT. Translating gives CASSLAPGSTGELFF.